The clone carrying this TCR beta chain came up many times. V lost 0 bases and J lost 7; bases outside the gene matches: 3. The length of the CDR3 is 15 residues. Germline values: CDR1 LGHNA, CDR2 YSLEER. As to time point: before trial treatment. This sample stems from a study of low-dose radiotherapy and immunotherapy resistance in tumors. On the study more broadly: Radiation delivery to Cohort 1 consisted of 0.5 Gy per fraction every 2 weeks, summing to 6.5 Gy.

Primers used for first-strand cDNA, a TRAV- and TRBV-specific set, covered both alpha and beta chains. TCR amplification used roughly 18 PCR cycles, a constant-region primer and a V-primer adapter. From the reads, TCRdb called clonotypes with MiXCR, one entry per CDR3 protein. This sample has tens of thousands of distinct CDR3 sequences, with 9.4% found just once. The sample in question was PBMCs, obtained before treatment. The sequence was obtained from a male donor with prostate cancer. This chain connects TRBV4-3 to TRBJ2-1; 10 positions agree with TRBD2. The CDR3 spells CASSQEPSGSNEQFF. Written as DNA, the CDR3 is TGCGCCAGCAGCCAAGAGCCTAGCGGGAGTAATGAGCAGTTCTTC.